What follows are 27 T cell receptor beta chains derived from one specimen sequenced in a study of PD-1 blockade in mismatch repair-deficient tumors. Data came from immunoSEQ multiplex PCR; TCRdb stores just in-frame clones and leaves some out. The sample includes about 34,000 clones, about 85% of them seen just once. Sample: PBMCs, taken around 6 weeks after starting pembrolizumab. Every receptor here comes from an adult with mismatch repair-deficient cancer.

The V call is TRBV14, the J call TRBJ2-3; 8 bases are a match to TRBD2. V gave up 0 bases and J gave up 1 base; unmatched junction bases: 6. Germline values: CDR1 SGHDN, CDR2 FVKESK. The CDR3 extends over 17 amino acids. CDR3 DNA sequence: TGTGCCAGCAGCCAAGAGACGGGGGGGCGCGGCACAGATACGCAGTATTTT. Translated, it gives CASSQETGGRGTDTQYF.

V and J are TRBV11-1 and TRBJ2-3; 14 positions match TRBD2. The length of the CDR3 is 18 residues. With 5 bases clipped from V and 0 bases from J, the junction kept 7 bases outside the gene matches. Germline V gene data show CDR1 as SGHAT and CDR2 as FQDESV (reference sequence). The CDR3 spells CASSTRLAGGPSTDTQYF. Written as DNA, the CDR3 is TGTGCCAGCAGCACCAGACTAGCGGGAGGGCCAAGCACAGATACGCAGTATTTT.

The chain is built from TRBV19 and TRBJ2-7; weak D call: TRBD2 (6 bases). CDR3 length: 14 residues. Germline V gene sequence: CDR1 LNHDA, CDR2 SQIVND (reference sequence). Trimming took 5 bases from V and 3 from J, leaving 14 bases between them. The CDR3 is CASSPSGFHYEQYF. CDR3 DNA sequence: TGTGCCAGTAGTCCGAGCGGGTTCCACTACGAGCAGTACTTC.

The J gene is TRBJ1-1, the V gene TRBV13, with D possibly TRBD1 on 5 matching bases. V was shortened by 0 bases and J by 1 base, with 12 bases between the two germline ends. Germline assignment: CDR1 PRHDT and CDR2 FYEKMQ (reference sequence). The CDR3 extends over 16 amino acids. This CDR3 is CASSLGSGIKNTEAFF. The CDR3, as DNA: TGTGCCAGCAGCTTAGGCTCAGGGATCAAGAACACTGAAGCTTTCTTT.

The V gene is TRBV18, the J gene TRBJ2-1; a weak D match, TRBD2 (6 bases). From germline, CDR1 is KGHSH and CDR2 LQKENI. CDR3 length: 14 residues. Trimming took 6 bases from V and 8 from J, leaving 17 bases between them. CDR3 sequence reads: CASSPGTSRDEQFF. The CDR3 DNA is TGTGCCAGCTCCCCAGGTACTAGCCGCGATGAGCAGTTCTTC.

The table lists this clone with a count of one. J is TRBJ1-5 and V is TRBV2, with 7 bases that match TRBD1. The CDR3 sequence is 15 residues long. Germline V CDR1 and CDR2: SNHLY, FYNNEI. Trimming removed 4 bases from V and 1 base from J; junction bases left unmatched: 4. The CDR3 DNA is TGTGCCAGCAGTGCGGGACAGCTCAGCAATCAGCCCCAGCATTTT. Translating gives CASSAGQLSNQPQHF. Full variable domain (outside the CDR3, taken from reference TRBV2 and TRBJ1-5): EPEVTQTPSHQVTQMGQEVILRCVPISNHLYFYWYRQILGQKVEFLVSFYNNEISEKSEIFDDQFSVERPDGSNFTLKIRSTKLEDSAMYFCASSAGQLSNQPQHFGDGTRLSIL.

The chain joins TRBV7-8 to TRBJ1-2; 9 bases match TRBD1. The CDR3 sequence is 13 residues long. Germline V gene data show CDR1 as SGHVS and CDR2 as FQNEAQ. V lost 4 bases to trimming and J lost 5 bases; unmatched junction nucleotides: 2. This CDR3 reads CASSSGQGYGYTF. The DNA of the CDR3 is TGTGCCAGCAGCTCTGGACAGGGGTATGGCTACACCTTC. The whole variable domain, remainder taken from reference TRBV7-8 and TRBJ1-2, is GAGVSQSPRYKVAKRGQDVALRCDPISGHVSLFWYQQALGQGPEFLTYFQNEAQLDKSGLPSDRFFAERPEGSVSTLKIQRTQQEDSAVYLCASSSGQGYGYTFGSGTRLTVV.

The chain uses TRBV7-9 and TRBJ1-4, with 9 bases lining up with TRBD1. V shed 5 bases, J shed 4 bases, and the junction held 5 bases outside the gene matches. The CDR3 sequence is 15 residues long. From germline, CDR1 is SEHNR and CDR2 FQNEAQ (reference sequence). This CDR3 reads CASSLQGAFNEKLFF. The CDR3 coding sequence is TGTGCCAGCAGCCTACAGGGGGCGTTTAATGAAAAACTGTTTTTT.

J is TRBJ2-3 and V is TRBV15, with D maybe TRBD2 (5 bases). V lost 2 bases and J 0 bases, leaving 9 bases between the germline ends. This CDR3 spans 15 amino acids. The germline V gene has CDR1 LNHNV and CDR2 YYDKDF (reference sequence). The CDR3 here is CATSRLRESTDTQYF. The CDR3 DNA sequence: TGTGCCACCAGCAGACTCCGGGAAAGCACAGATACGCAGTATTTT.

This chain joins TRBV9 and TRBJ1-2; D is possibly TRBD1 (6 bases). Trimming stripped 4 bases from V and 4 bases from J, with 11 bases between. Germline CDR1 reads SGDLS; CDR2 reads YYNGEE. CDR3 size: 13 residues. CDR3 sequence: CASSHGQTYGYTF. CDR3 coding DNA: TGTGCCAGCAGCCATGGACAGACCTATGGCTACACCTTC. The full variable domain, with the rest looked up from reference TRBV9 and TRBJ1-2, is DSGVTQTPKHLITATGQRVTLRCSPRSGDLSVYWYQQSLDQGLQFLIQYYNGEERAKGNILERFSAQQFPDLHSELNLSSLELGDSALYFCASSHGQTYGYTFGSGTRLTVV.

The rearrangement joins TRBV7-9 to TRBJ2-2, with 9 bases identical to TRBD2. The germline CDR1 and CDR2 sequences are SEHNR and FQNEAQ (reference sequence). With 2 bases clipped from V and 4 bases from J, the junction kept 2 bases outside the gene matches. The CDR3 loop spans 15 amino acids. In nucleotides, the CDR3 is TGTGCCAGCAGCTTACTAGCGGGAACCACCGGGGAGCTGTTTTTT. Translation: CASSLLAGTTGELFF.

This clone was seen just once. The CDR3 region is CASSPGTTYFSGNTIYF. CDR3 DNA: TGTGCCAGTAGTCCGGGGACAACCTATTTCTCTGGAAACACCATATATTTT. The chain combines TRBV19 with TRBJ1-3, with a weak D call TRBD1 (6 bases). Per germline, CDR1 LNHDA and CDR2 SQIVND (reference sequence). Trimming stripped 5 bases from V and 0 bases from J, with 17 bases between. The CDR3 spans 17 residues.

This chain joins TRBV25-1 and TRBJ1-2; D is ambiguous. This CDR3 region has 14 residues. Per germline, CDR1 MGHDK and CDR2 SYGVNS. V was cut by 3 bases and J by 4 bases, with 12 bases left in between. CDR3 in DNA: TGTGCCAGCAGTGATTCTAACGGTGTCTATGGCTACACCTTC. Protein: CASSDSNGVYGYTF.

This chain uses TRBV6-6 with TRBJ2-7; 12 nucleotides match TRBD1. The V and J ends lost 6 bases and 5 bases, in that order; junction bases with no gene match: 11. Germline V gene data show CDR1 as MNHNY and CDR2 as SVGAGI (reference sequence). This CDR3 comprises 16 residues. The CDR3 is CASRQTWDRGRDEQYF. In DNA, the CDR3 is TGTGCCAGCAGGCAAACTTGGGACAGGGGGCGGGACGAGCAGTACTTC.

The chain combines TRBV29-1 with TRBJ1-5; 8 bases align to TRBD1. The CDR3 is 14 amino acids. Trimming cost V 6 bases and J 1 base; bases outside gene matches: 5. Germline V lookup: CDR1 SQVTM, CDR2 ANQGSEA. CDR3 loop: CSVTGGGSNQPQHF. CDR3 DNA sequence: TGCAGCGTCACAGGGGGAGGGAGCAATCAGCCCCAGCATTTT.

The chain carries TRBV4-1 and TRBJ1-5; D is possibly TRBD1 (5 bases). Germline-derived CDR1 and CDR2 are MGHRA and YSYEKL. The V and J ends lost 0 bases and 0 bases respectively, with 9 bases between them. The CDR3 has 16 residues. Here the CDR3 reads CASSQDGGYSNQPQHF. CDR3 bases: TGCGCCAGCAGCCAAGATGGGGGGTATAGCAATCAGCCCCAGCATTTT.

The CDR3 coding sequence is TGTGCCAGCAGCTTATCGCAAGGAGTGACTGAAGCTTTCTTT. Its protein product is CASSLSQGVTEAFF. J is TRBJ1-1 and V is TRBV7-9, with no clear D. V gave up 2 bases and J gave up 5 bases, with 12 bases separating them. Looked up from germline, CDR1 is SEHNR and CDR2 is FQNEAQ (reference sequence). The CDR3 consists of 14 residues.

The genes are TRBV7-2 and TRBJ2-7; D is perhaps TRBD1 (5 bases). This CDR3 is built from 14 residues. Between the trimmed V and J ends, which lost 5 bases and 3 bases, there was a span of 14 bases. CDR1 is SGHTA and CDR2 is FQGNSA in the germline V gene. Here the CDR3 reads CASSPMLGHYEQYF. CDR3 in DNA: TGTGCCAGCAGCCCTATGCTAGGACACTACGAGCAGTACTTC. Full variable domain (outside the CDR3, taken from reference TRBV7-2 and TRBJ2-7): GAGVSQSPSNKVTEKGKDVELRCDPISGHTALYWYRQSLGQGLEFLIYFQGNSAPDKSGLPSDRFSAERTGGSVSTLTIQRTQQEDSAVYLCASSPMLGHYEQYFGPGTRLTVT.

The CDR3 spells CASSVRGLYEQYF. The CDR3, as DNA: TGTGCCAGCAGTGTCCGGGGGTTATACGAGCAGTACTTC. The V gene is TRBV6-1, the J gene TRBJ2-7; a weak D match, TRBD2 (6 bases). Germline loops: CDR1 MNHNS, CDR2 SASEGT. Trimming cost V 4 bases and J 4 bases, with 11 bases left between them. The CDR3 runs 13 residues.

The chain combines TRBV19 with TRBJ1-4; D perhaps matches TRBD1 (6 bases). This CDR3 region has 14 residues. Germline V CDR1 and CDR2: LNHDA, SQIVND (reference sequence). Trimming stripped 3 bases from V and 6 bases from J, with 11 bases between. For the CDR3, the DNA is TGTGCCAGTAGTATGGACAGCAAGTATGAAAAACTGTTTTTT. It codes for CASSMDSKYEKLFF.

This rearrangement joins TRBV7-8 to TRBJ2-2, with 12 bases lining up with TRBD2. The CDR3 totals 17 residues. In germline, CDR1 is SGHVS, CDR2 FQNEAQ. V gave up 5 bases and J gave up 1 base; unmatched junction bases: 5. CDR3 nucleotide sequence: TGTGCCAGCAGCCCCCGGACTAGCGGGGTGAACACCGGGGAGCTGTTTTTT. Its protein is CASSPRTSGVNTGELFF.

The rearrangement joins TRBV5-6 to TRBJ1-4; 7 bases match TRBD1. The CDR3 length is 13 residues. V gave up 0 bases and J gave up 7 bases; unmatched junction bases: 0. CDR1 and CDR2 from the germline V gene are SGHDT and YYEEEE. CDR3 loop: CASSLDRGEKLFF. DNA of the CDR3: TGTGCCAGCAGCTTGGACAGGGGTGAAAAACTGTTTTTT.

The chain combines TRBV5-4 with TRBJ2-1; 8 bases match TRBD2. CDR3 length: 15 amino acids. Trimming took 2 bases from V and 0 from J; bases not matched to a gene: 1. CDR1 is SGHNT and CDR2 is YYREEE in the germline V gene (reference sequence). The CDR3 DNA reads TGTGCCAGCAGCTTTAGCGGGGTCTCCTACAATGAGCAGTTCTTC. Protein sequence: CASSFSGVSYNEQFF.

This chain uses TRBV30 with TRBJ2-4; D might be TRBD1 (6 bases). The CDR3 sequence is 11 residues long. Germline CDR1 GTSNPN, CDR2 SVGIG (reference sequence). V lost 0 bases and J lost 11, with 8 bases in between. CDR3 in DNA: TGTGCCTGGAGTGTGGCAGGGGTTCAGTACTTC. This sequence encodes CAWSVAGVQYF.

The V gene is TRBV5-5, the J gene TRBJ2-2; 8 nucleotides line up with TRBD2. The CDR3 is made up of 15 amino acids. J was trimmed by 4 bases and V by 5 bases; bases with no gene match: 7. Looked up from germline, CDR1 is SGHKS and CDR2 is YYEKEE (reference sequence). The CDR3 nucleotides read TGTGCCAGCAGTCACCTAGCGGGTACCACCGGGGAGCTGTTTTTT. It encodes CASSHLAGTTGELFF.

V gene TRBV18 combines with J gene TRBJ1-1; D perhaps matches TRBD1 (5 bases). CDR3 length: 16 residues. The germline V gene has CDR1 KGHSH and CDR2 LQKENI. Trimming took 0 bases from V and 4 from J, leaving 15 bases between them. CDR3 loop: CASSPPLLQGGTEAFF. The CDR3 DNA is TGTGCCAGCTCACCACCTCTATTGCAGGGCGGCACTGAAGCTTTCTTT.

The J gene is TRBJ1-6, the V gene TRBV6-1; D is unclear. Trimming left V 2 bases short and J 7 bases short, with 9 bases between. Germline lookup yields CDR1 MNHNS and CDR2 SASEGT. The CDR3 runs 14 residues. The CDR3 is CASSESVPNSPLHF. CDR3 nucleotides: TGTGCCAGCAGTGAATCCGTCCCGAATTCACCCCTCCACTTT.